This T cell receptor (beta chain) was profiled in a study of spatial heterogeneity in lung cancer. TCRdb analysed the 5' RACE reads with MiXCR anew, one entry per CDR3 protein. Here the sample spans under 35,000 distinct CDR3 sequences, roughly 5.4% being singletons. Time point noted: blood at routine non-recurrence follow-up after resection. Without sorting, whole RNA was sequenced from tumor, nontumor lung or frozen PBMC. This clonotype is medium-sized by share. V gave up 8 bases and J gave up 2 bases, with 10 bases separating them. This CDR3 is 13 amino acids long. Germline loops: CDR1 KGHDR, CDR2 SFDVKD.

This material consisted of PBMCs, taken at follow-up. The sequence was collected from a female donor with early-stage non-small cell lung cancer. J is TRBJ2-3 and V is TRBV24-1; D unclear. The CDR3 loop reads CATKGSLTDTQYF. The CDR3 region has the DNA TGTGCCACCAAAGGCTCCCTCACAGATACGCAGTATTTT.